The TCR beta chain described here comes from a study of radiotherapy plus CTLA-4 blockade in lung cancer listed by TCRdb under 2018. Broadly, across the study: Objective responses were observed in 18% of enrolled patients, and disease control was achieved in about 32%. Points the paper makes about the study in general: After treatment with radiotherapy and ipilimumab, TCR clones that originated in tumors expanded in peripheral blood. Early dynamic changes in blood T cell clones, together with increased serum interferon-beta after radiation, were reported as the strongest predictors of response.

A note on this clone: Its antigen remains undetermined. Because the CDR3's place on the DNA is in doubt, the DNA is left out and the CDR3 is given as listed by TCRdb.

The library was obtained by the immunoSEQ multiplex PCR assay. Here the immuneACCESS table is served through TCRdb, limited to in-frame sequences with V and J called. Missing clones are a known gap in these copies; in checked studies unresolved V genes cover under half, and the rest lacks a known reason. Here the sample has tens of thousands of clones; more than 70% occur a single time. Together, the top ten hold 20% to 25% of the sample. In this study, focal radiation therapy paired with CTLA-4 blockade (ipilimumab) was tested in patients who had chemo-refractory metastatic non-small-cell lung cancer. The sequences come from peripheral blood, collected from a patient treated with radiotherapy plus ipilimumab. The sequence was collected from a human donor with non-small cell lung cancer that progressed on radiotherapy plus ipilimumab.

The CDR3 region has the sequence CTSRYPCLCTSRANVLTF. The sequence is built from TRBV1 and TRBJ2-6; TRBD1 is the table's D call, not checked against the DNA. TRBV1 is a pseudogene segment. Including the terminal cysteine and phenylalanine, the CDR3 comprises 18 residues.